These 27 T cell receptor beta chains came from one sample sequenced in a study of blood T cell repertoires in COVID-19 (TCRdb year 2020). Library method: the immunoSEQ multiplex PCR assay. TCRdb stores this immuneACCESS table with in-frame sequences only. Part of the clones is absent; in the studies checked, under half of the shortfall reflects unresolved V genes, and no reason is known for the rest. The sample has some 350,000 clones on record, more than 75% of them singletons. The top ten clonotypes cover about 6.9% of the sample. Sample: peripheral blood. The receptors derive from a woman between 50 and 59 years old with COVID-19, enrolled during active disease.

The chain has TRBV7-9 and TRBJ2-2; 7 nucleotides agree with TRBD2. Germline loops: CDR1 SEHNR, CDR2 FQNEAQ (reference sequence). The V and J ends lost 2 bases and 0 bases, in that order; junction bases with no gene match: 6. The CDR3 is 17 amino acids. The CDR3 sequence: CASSLRLSGTNTGELFF. CDR3 nucleotide sequence: TGTGCCAGCAGCTTACGCCTGAGCGGGACGAACACCGGGGAGCTGTTTTTT. Using reference TRBV7-9 and TRBJ2-2 for the parts outside the CDR3, the full variable domain is DTGVSQNPRHKITKRGQNVTFRCDPISEHNRLYWYRQTLGQGPEFLTYFQNEAQLEKSRLLSDRFSAERPKGSFSTLEIQRTEQGDSAMYLCASSLRLSGTNTGELFFGEGSRLTVL.

The J gene is TRBJ2-2, the V gene TRBV4-3; a possible D gene is TRBD1 (5 bases). The ends were cut back, 6 bases at V and 8 bases at J, with 16 bases in the middle. Per the germline V gene, CDR1 is LGHNA and CDR2 is YSLEER. The CDR3 has 14 amino acids. The CDR3 region has the DNA TGCGCCAGCAGGTTACAGGCGTTTTTAGGGGAGCTGTTTTTT. Protein sequence: CASRLQAFLGELFF.

The chain employs TRBV7-2 and TRBJ2-3; D is perhaps TRBD1 (5 bases). Germline-derived CDR1 and CDR2 are SGHTA and FQGNSA. V was pared by 6 bases and J by 8 bases, with 18 bases between. The length of the CDR3 is 14 residues. CDR3 in DNA: TGTGCCAGCAGTTTTAGGGGTCGCGGTAGTACGCAGTATTTT. Translation gives CASSFRGRGSTQYF.

The V call is TRBV10-3, the J call TRBJ2-7, with D possibly matching TRBD1 (6 bases). V was shortened by 0 bases and J by 0 bases, with 9 bases between the two germline ends. Germline V gene sequence: CDR1 ENHRY, CDR2 SYGVKD. The CDR3 has 15 residues. CDR3: CAISESEQGSYEQYF. In nucleotides, the CDR3 is TGTGCCATCAGTGAGTCTGAACAGGGCTCCTACGAGCAGTACTTC.

This clone was seen once. V is TRBV11-2 and J is TRBJ1-5, with 10 bases fitting TRBD1. The CDR3 is 16 amino acids. After removal of 5 bases from V and 4 bases from J, the junction contained 8 bases not matched to a gene. Germline lookup yields CDR1 SGHAT and CDR2 FQNNGV. CDR3 amino acids: CASSPGKGQGNQPQHF. The CDR3 DNA sequence: TGTGCCAGCAGCCCCGGTAAGGGACAGGGGAATCAGCCCCAGCATTTT. Drawing the rest from reference TRBV11-2 and TRBJ1-5, the complete variable domain is EAGVAQSPRYKIIEKRQSVAFWCNPISGHATLYWYQQILGQGPKLLIQFQNNGVVDDSQLPKDRFSAERLKGVDSTLKIQPAKLEDSAVYLCASSPGKGQGNQPQHFGDGTRLSIL.

The chain joins TRBV20-1 to TRBJ2-2; TRBD2 matches 9 bases. Germline V CDR1 and CDR2: DFQATT, SNEGSKA (reference sequence). CDR3 length: 15 amino acids. The trim removed 3 bases at V and 6 bases at J, leaving 8 bases unmatched. CDR3 coding DNA: TGCAGTGCTAGTAGCGGGAGACTCTCCCCCGGGGAGCTGTTTTTT. It encodes CSASSGRLSPGELFF.

V and J are TRBV7-2 and TRBJ1-2; TRBD1 might be the D (6 bases). Germline assignment: CDR1 SGHTA and CDR2 FQGNSA. Trimming left V 5 bases short and J 8 bases short, with 12 bases between. The CDR3 is 12 amino acids. The CDR3 sequence is CASSPGQLGYTF. CDR3 sequence (DNA): TGTGCCAGCAGCCCCGGACAGCTCGGCTACACCTTC.

The chain couples TRBV11-2 to TRBJ2-7; 10 nucleotides match TRBD1. From germline, CDR1 is SGHAT and CDR2 FQNNGV. The CDR3 totals 16 residues. V dropped 1 base and J dropped 2; count of bases not matched to a gene: 5. CDR3 sequence: CASSLGRDRGAYEQYF. The DNA for the CDR3 is TGTGCCAGCAGCTTAGGAAGGGACAGGGGAGCCTACGAGCAGTACTTC.

DNA for the CDR3: TGTGCCAGCACCGTGACAGGGGGCAAGGACACTGAAGCTTTCTTT. Translating it yields CASTVTGGKDTEAFF. V gene TRBV5-4 combines with J gene TRBJ1-1; 10 bases match TRBD1. With 6 bases clipped from V and 3 bases from J, the junction kept 8 bases outside the gene matches. CDR1 and CDR2 from the germline V gene are SGHNT and YYREEE (reference sequence). The CDR3 is 15 amino acids.

The V call is TRBV28, the J call TRBJ2-7, with D perhaps TRBD2 (5 bases). The CDR3 length is 13 residues. Trimming removed 8 bases from V and 6 bases from J, with 17 bases in between. Germline-derived CDR1 and CDR2 are MDHEN and SYDVKM. The DNA for the CDR3 is TGTGCCAGCGTGCGTCCGGGATCGGGCGAGCAGTACTTC. This codes for CASVRPGSGEQYF.

The chain joins TRBV7-3 to TRBJ1-1; D gene unclear. Germline assignment: CDR1 SGHTA and CDR2 FQGTGA. Trimming pared 2 bases from V and 1 base from J, leaving 8 bases between. CDR3 length equals 14 residues. The CDR3 is CASSLRSRNTEAFF. The CDR3 nucleotides read TGTGCCAGCAGCTTACGAAGCCGGAACACTGAAGCTTTCTTT.

The chain is built from TRBV2 and TRBJ1-2; D uncertain. CDR1 is SNHLY and CDR2 is FYNNEI in the germline V gene. Trimming removed 1 base from V and 0 bases from J, with 6 bases in between. The CDR3 totals 14 residues. CDR3 DNA: TGTGCCAGCAGTGAAGTCGTGTCTAACTATGGCTACACCTTC. The encoded protein is CASSEVVSNYGYTF. Filled out from reference TRBV2 and TRBJ1-2, the complete variable domain reads EPEVTQTPSHQVTQMGQEVILRCVPISNHLYFYWYRQILGQKVEFLVSFYNNEISEKSEIFDDQFSVERPDGSNFTLKIRSTKLEDSAMYFCASSEVVSNYGYTFGSGTRLTVV.

The V call is TRBV7-6, the J call TRBJ2-1; 7 bases match TRBD1. Germline V lookup: CDR1 SGHVS, CDR2 FNYEAQ. The trim removed 5 bases at V and 7 bases at J, leaving 17 bases unmatched. This CDR3 is built from 17 residues. CDR3 bases: TGTGCCAGCAGCGCGAGCTCTAGGGGGCGCGTCCGGAATGAGCAGTTCTTC. The encoded protein is CASSASSRGRVRNEQFF.

The rearrangement uses TRBV7-2 and TRBJ1-6, with TRBD1 identical over 7 bases. Germline-derived CDR1 and CDR2 are SGHTA and FQGNSA. The CDR3 length is 16 residues. Trimming cost V 4 bases and J 3 bases; bases outside gene matches: 6. The DNA for the CDR3 is TGTGCCAGCAGCTCTCCGACAGGGATCTATAATTCACCCCTCCACTTT. Protein: CASSSPTGIYNSPLHF.

V is TRBV27 and J is TRBJ2-7, with 9 bases fitting TRBD2. Germline CDR1 reads MNHEY; CDR2 reads SMNVEV (reference sequence). V trimming: 3 bases; J trimming: 4 bases; junction bases outside the gene matches: 10. CDR3 size: 16 residues. CDR3 residues: CASSLLPGLASYEQYF. In nucleotides, the CDR3 is TGTGCCAGCAGTTTGCTACCGGGACTAGCCTCGTACGAGCAGTACTTC.

The gene calls are TRBV7-3 and TRBJ2-2; 16 nucleotides align to TRBD2. The trim removed 8 bases at V and 6 bases at J, leaving 6 bases unmatched. Per the germline V gene, CDR1 is SGHTA and CDR2 is FQGTGA. The CDR3 is 16 residues long. The CDR3 DNA follows: TGTGCCAGCGGCCGGGGGACTAGCGGGAGGGCCGGGGAGCTGTTTTTT. Translation: CASGRGTSGRAGELFF.

The chain has TRBV19 and TRBJ1-2; 10 bases fit TRBD1. CDR1 LNHDA and CDR2 SQIVND come from the germline V gene (reference sequence). With V trimmed by 4 bases and J by 4 bases, 3 bases remained unmatched. The CDR3 length is 14 residues. In DNA form, the CDR3 reads TGTGCCAGTAGTACAGGGACAGGGGCCTATGGCTACACCTTC. Protein: CASSTGTGAYGYTF.

CDR3 amino acids: CAISESTGLHYGYTF. As DNA, the CDR3 is TGTGCCATCAGTGAGTCTACAGGGCTTCACTATGGCTACACCTTC. This chain uses TRBV10-3 with TRBJ1-2; D possibly corresponds to TRBD1 (6 bases). Trimming removed 0 bases from V and 3 bases from J, with 11 bases in between. Germline CDR1 ENHRY, CDR2 SYGVKD. The CDR3 contains 15 residues.

The genes are TRBV10-2 and TRBJ2-6; TRBD1 agrees at 12 bases. V lost 2 bases and J lost 0; bases outside the gene matches: 17. Per the germline V gene, CDR1 is WSHSY and CDR2 is SAAADI. The CDR3 loop spans 23 amino acids. The CDR3 loop reads CASSERPGQGAVLYYSGANVLTF. The CDR3, as DNA: TGCGCCAGCAGTGAGAGGCCGGGACAGGGGGCCGTACTTTACTACTCTGGGGCCAACGTCCTGACTTTC.

As to this clone: A much larger clone lies a single base off, so this may be a read error. CDR3 amino acids: CASSLRGGNEQFF. For the CDR3, the DNA is TGTGCCAGCAGCTTAAGGGGGGGCAATGAGCAGTTCTTC. V and J are TRBV7-8 and TRBJ2-1; D is possibly TRBD2 (7 bases). The CDR3 loop spans 13 amino acids. The V gene lost 2 bases and the J gene lost 6 bases, with 8 bases spanning the gap. Germline CDR1 SGHVS, CDR2 FQNEAQ.

This clone was observed a handful of times. The V and J genes are TRBV21-1 and TRBJ1-6. TRBV21-1 constitutes a pseudogene. The CDR3 length is 16 residues. CDR3 DNA: TGTGCCAGCAGCAAAGAAAACCGGGGATCTAATTCACCCCTCCACTTT. It encodes CASSKENRGSNSPLHF.

The chain carries TRBV6-1 and TRBJ2-3; 7 bases line up with TRBD2. Germline CDR1 is MNHNS and CDR2 is SASEGT. The CDR3 runs 15 residues. V was pared by 1 base and J by 4 bases, with 5 bases of the junction left unmatched. The CDR3 here is CASSEDGGSPDTQYF. CDR3 DNA sequence: TGTGCCAGCAGTGAAGACGGCGGGAGCCCAGATACGCAGTATTTT.

The V gene is TRBV2, the J gene TRBJ1-5, with D perhaps matching TRBD1 (5 bases). Looked up from germline, CDR1 is SNHLY and CDR2 is FYNNEI. CDR3 size: 14 residues. Between the trimmed V and J ends, which lost 7 bases and 4 bases, there was a span of 14 bases. The CDR3 is CASNNWGGNQPQHF. CDR3 DNA: TGTGCCAGCAACAATTGGGGGGGAAATCAGCCCCAGCATTTT. Full variable domain (rest looked up from reference TRBV2 and TRBJ1-5): EPEVTQTPSHQVTQMGQEVILRCVPISNHLYFYWYRQILGQKVEFLVSFYNNEISEKSEIFDDQFSVERPDGSNFTLKIRSTKLEDSAMYFCASNNWGGNQPQHFGDGTRLSIL.

The rearrangement uses TRBV30 and TRBJ2-7; 15 positions agree with TRBD2. The CDR3 has 19 amino acids. From germline, CDR1 is GTSNPN and CDR2 SVGIG (reference sequence). The V segment lost 3 bases and the J segment 4 bases; nucleotides outside the gene matches: 16. The CDR3 nucleotides are TGTGCCTGGAGAGACGCCCTGGGACTAGCGGGAGGTATTATGTACGAGCAGTACTTC. Protein: CAWRDALGLAGGIMYEQYF.

The genes are TRBV24-1 and TRBJ2-5; 8 nucleotides line up with TRBD1. The CDR3 consists of 13 residues. V gave up 7 bases and J gave up 7 bases; unmatched junction bases: 7. Germline-derived CDR1 and CDR2 are KGHDR and SFDVKD. The CDR3 here is CATRDRDQGTQYF. Here the CDR3 DNA reads TGTGCCACCAGGGACAGGGATCAGGGGACCCAGTACTTC.

The chain carries TRBV4-3 and TRBJ2-1, with a tentative D call TRBD2 (6 bases). CDR1 and CDR2 from the germline V gene are LGHNA and YSLEER. CDR3 length: 13 residues. The V end lost 4 bases, the J end lost 4 bases, and 8 bases lay between the germline ends. The CDR3 nucleotides read TGCGCCAGCAGCCGTGCGGGATACAATGAGCAGTTCTTC. Translating it yields CASSRAGYNEQFF.

The gene calls are TRBV6-5 and TRBJ2-2; a weak D match, TRBD1 (5 bases). This CDR3 has 14 amino acids. V lost 8 bases to trimming and J lost 6 bases, with 16 bases between them. CDR1 and CDR2 from the germline V gene are MNHEY and SVGAGI. CDR3 nucleotides: TGTGCCAGCTTAAAGGGGATGGGTGCCGGGGAGCTGTTTTTT. As protein: CASLKGMGAGELFF.